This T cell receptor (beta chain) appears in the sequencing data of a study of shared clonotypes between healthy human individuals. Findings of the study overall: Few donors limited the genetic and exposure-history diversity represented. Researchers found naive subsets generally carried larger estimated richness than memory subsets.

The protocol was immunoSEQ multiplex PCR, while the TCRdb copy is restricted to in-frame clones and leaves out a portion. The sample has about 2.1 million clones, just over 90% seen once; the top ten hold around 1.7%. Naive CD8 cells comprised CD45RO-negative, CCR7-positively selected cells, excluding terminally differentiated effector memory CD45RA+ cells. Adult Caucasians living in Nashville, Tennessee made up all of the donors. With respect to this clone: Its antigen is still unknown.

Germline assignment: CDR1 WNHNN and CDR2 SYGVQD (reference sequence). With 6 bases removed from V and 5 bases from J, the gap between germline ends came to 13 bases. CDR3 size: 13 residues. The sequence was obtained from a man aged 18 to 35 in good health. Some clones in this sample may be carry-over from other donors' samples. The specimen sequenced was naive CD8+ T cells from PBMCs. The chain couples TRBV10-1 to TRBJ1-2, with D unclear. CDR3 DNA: TGCGCCAGCAGGCAGACGGGAGATTATGGCTACACCTTC. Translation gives CASRQTGDYGYTF.